Following are 15 T cell receptor beta chains from one sample sequenced in a study of blood T cell repertoires in COVID-19. Produced via immunoSEQ multiplex PCR; TCRdb's table is partial and in-frame only. This table holds around 400,000 clones, 75% to 90% found once. The source material was PBMCs or T cells enriched from blood (not recorded which). The receptors stem from a woman aged 45-59 years who had recovered from COVID-19.

This CDR3 is CASSPRDRVSSYNSPLHF. DNA for the CDR3: TGTGCCAGCTCACCCCGGGACAGGGTCAGCTCCTATAATTCACCCCTCCACTTT. The chain carries TRBV18 and TRBJ1-6; 9 positions match TRBD1. Looked up from germline, CDR1 is KGHSH and CDR2 is LQKENI. The junction had 6 bases not matched to a gene; V was cut back by 3 bases and J by 0 bases. CDR3 size: 18 residues.

This chain connects TRBV6-1 to TRBJ2-2; 8 bases fit TRBD1. The length of the CDR3 is 18 residues. With V trimmed by 4 bases and J by 1 base, 11 bases remained unmatched. Germline CDR1 reads MNHNS; CDR2 reads SASEGT. The CDR3 loop is CASSVVMGTGGNTGELFF. CDR3 nucleotides: TGTGCCAGCAGTGTTGTAATGGGTACAGGGGGGAACACCGGGGAGCTGTTTTTT.

The genes are TRBV5-1 and TRBJ2-3; 7 bases are a match to TRBD1. Germline CDR1 and CDR2: SGHRS and YFSETQ. Trimming at V came to 0 bases and at J to 6 bases, leaving 10 bases not matched to a gene. The CDR3 sequence is 16 residues long. CDR3 nucleotides: TGCGCCAGCAGCTTGGATGGGACAGCTATGACGGATACGCAGTATTTT. Translation gives CASSLDGTAMTDTQYF.

The genes are TRBV5-6 and TRBJ1-2; a possible D gene is TRBD1 (6 bases). The CDR3 is made up of 13 amino acids. Germline-derived CDR1 and CDR2 are SGHDT and YYEEEE. Trimming shortened V by 1 base and J by 7 bases, and 11 bases separated the two germline ends. CDR3 residues: CASSLTLRGGYTF. CDR3 nucleotide sequence: TGTGCCAGCAGCTTGACTCTCAGGGGTGGCTACACCTTC. The full variable domain, with the rest looked up from reference TRBV5-6 and TRBJ1-2, is DAGVTQSPTHLIKTRGQQVTLRCSPKSGHDTVSWYQQALGQGPQFIFQYYEEEERQRGNFPDRFSGHQFPNYSSELNVNALLLGDSALYLCASSLTLRGGYTFGSGTRLTVV.

The chain links TRBV30 to TRBJ2-5, with 8 bases identical to TRBD2. Losses at the gene ends were 0 bases for V and 4 bases for J; bases not matched to a gene: 4. Germline-derived CDR1 and CDR2 are GTSNPN and SVGIG (reference sequence). The CDR3 sequence is 14 residues long. CDR3 in DNA: TGTGCCTGGAGTGTGAGTCTAGCGGGAGAGACCCAGTACTTC. It is translated as CAWSVSLAGETQYF.

The chain combines TRBV4-3 with TRBJ2-7; 9 bases agree with TRBD2. Trimming took 1 base from V and 6 from J; bases not matched to a gene: 10. CDR3 length equals 16 residues. Germline CDR1 LGHNA, CDR2 YSLEER. CDR3 DNA sequence: TGCGCCAGCAGCCAAGGGCTAGCGGGACGGGTGGGCGAGCAGTACTTC. Its protein is CASSQGLAGRVGEQYF.

The chain uses TRBV3-1 (or the pseudogene TRBV3-2) and TRBJ1-2; TRBD1 might be the D (6 bases). CDR1 is LGHDT and CDR2 is YNNKEL in the germline V gene (reference sequence). The ends were cut back, 5 bases at V and 7 bases at J, with 17 bases in the middle. This CDR3 contains 14 residues. The CDR3, as DNA: TGTGCCAGCAGCAATCCACAGGGTTATGGTGGCTACACCTTC. Protein sequence: CASSNPQGYGGYTF.

The rearrangement joins TRBV27 to TRBJ2-5, with D perhaps TRBD1 (5 bases). V shed 3 bases and J shed 2 bases, with 16 bases lying between them. Germline assignment: CDR1 MNHEY and CDR2 SMNVEV (reference sequence). The CDR3 has 16 residues. The CDR3, as DNA: TGTGCCAGCAGTTTGTTCACAGGTATCACTCAAGAGACCCAGTACTTC. It yields the protein CASSLFTGITQETQYF.

The chain recombines TRBV7-2 with TRBJ1-6, with 8 bases fitting TRBD1. Trimming removed 2 bases from V and 11 bases from J; junction bases left unmatched: 11. Germline V gene lookup returns CDR1 SGHTA and CDR2 FQGNSA. CDR3 length: 16 amino acids. In DNA, the CDR3 is TGTGCCAGCAGCTTAACTAGGACAGGGACCGGTGCACCCCTCCACTTT. Translated: CASSLTRTGTGAPLHF.

Concerning this clone itself: Other nucleotide sequences from this sample produce the same CDR3. In DNA form, the CDR3 reads TGTGCCAGCAGTTTGCGGGGCTCCTATGGCTACACCTTC. This encodes CASSLRGSYGYTF. This chain links TRBV27 with TRBJ1-2, with D tentatively TRBD1 (5 bases). The CDR3 covers 13 residues. Trimming stripped 3 bases from V and 4 bases from J, with 9 bases between. From germline, CDR1 is MNHEY and CDR2 SMNVEV (reference sequence).

This clone was counted only a few times. The V gene is TRBV18, the J gene TRBJ1-5; 9 nucleotides align to TRBD1. The CDR3 totals 14 residues. V shed 6 bases and J 5 bases; nucleotides not matched to a gene: 5. CDR1 is KGHSH and CDR2 is LQKENI in the germline V gene. The CDR3 here is CASSGQGGDQPQHF. The CDR3 coding sequence is TGTGCCAGCTCGGGACAGGGTGGCGATCAGCCCCAGCATTTT.

This clone came up a few times. The V and J genes are TRBV7-2 and TRBJ1-5, with 8 bases matching TRBD1. With 2 bases clipped from V and 4 bases from J, the junction kept 4 bases outside the gene matches. Germline lookup yields CDR1 SGHTA and CDR2 FQGNSA. The CDR3 contains 15 residues. CDR3 DNA: TGTGCCAGCAGCTTACGGACAGGGACGAATCAGCCCCAGCATTTT. Translation: CASSLRTGTNQPQHF.

The chain couples TRBV5-1 to TRBJ1-1; D perhaps matches TRBD1 (5 bases). Looked up from germline, CDR1 is SGHRS and CDR2 is YFSETQ. With 4 bases removed from V and 1 base from J, the gap between germline ends came to 14 bases. This CDR3 contains 15 residues. The CDR3 sequence: CASSPAGGENTEAFF. The CDR3 DNA reads TGCGCCAGCAGCCCCGCCGGGGGGGAGAACACTGAAGCTTTCTTT.

The genes are TRBV9 and TRBJ1-1; no reliable D call. V was trimmed by 4 bases and J by 2 bases, leaving 15 bases between them. Germline assignment: CDR1 SGDLS and CDR2 YYNGEE. The CDR3 is made up of 15 amino acids. In DNA form, the CDR3 reads TGTGCCAGCAGCCCTAGGCCGCTCACCAACACTGAAGCTTTCTTT. Translating it yields CASSPRPLTNTEAFF. Full variable domain (outside the CDR3, taken from reference TRBV9 and TRBJ1-1): DSGVTQTPKHLITATGQRVTLRCSPRSGDLSVYWYQQSLDQGLQFLIQYYNGEERAKGNILERFSAQQFPDLHSELNLSSLELGDSALYFCASSPRPLTNTEAFFGQGTRLTVV.

This chain connects TRBV27 to TRBJ1-6, with D possibly matching TRBD1 (6 bases). The CDR3 length is 16 residues. Germline CDR1 reads MNHEY; CDR2 reads SMNVEV (reference sequence). V was pared by 6 bases and J by 4 bases, with 16 bases between. This chain's CDR3 is CASSLRGGGYNSPLHF. The CDR3 coding sequence is TGTGCCAGCAGCCTCCGAGGGGGGGGATATAATTCACCCCTCCACTTT.